What follows describes a single T cell receptor beta chain. Antigen: not known. This sample was included in a study of T cell clonotyping in hematopoietic cell transplantation. V dropped 4 bases and J dropped 9 bases, with 13 bases sitting between them. The CDR3 runs 13 residues. Looked up from germline, CDR1 is SNHLY and CDR2 is FYNNEI. General study findings and limits: Few recipient clonotypes overlapped donors; over 95% were de novo at given depth.

This table comes from immunoSEQ multiplex PCR, and its TCRdb copy is limited to in-frame clones, with some not included. The sample has around 6,200 clones, about 87% seen once. Samples: about 28 days before transplant, then days 30, 100 and 180 after. The genes are TRBV2 and TRBJ2-1; perhaps D is TRBD1 or TRBD2 (5 bases each). Material: peripheral blood mononuclear cells, obtained 100 days after allogeneic stem cell transplant. This clonotype originated in a female patient aged 40-50 years who had an allogeneic stem cell transplant from a related donor, so the T cells may come from the graft donor. Some clones in this sample may be carry-over from other donors' samples. This chain's CDR3 is CASSGGGYPEQFF. The CDR3 region has the DNA TGTGCCAGCAGTGGTGGGGGATATCCTGAGCAGTTCTTC.